This is a list of T cell receptor beta chains from one sample in a study of cytomegalovirus exposure and HLA in healthy donors. Using immunoSEQ multiplex PCR, the repertoire was profiled, and TCRdb retains in-frame clones only, with some absent. The sample lists 85,000 to 90,000 clones; around four fifths were seen once. Sequencing was carried out using PBMCs. The receptors shown here come from a young man in good health and CMV-seronegative. The CDR3 runs from the conserved cysteine through the conserved F or W. The D gene is left open where the match is weak. Rows may omit the clone size; those that give it use once, few, many or a size class.

j_gene: TRBJ1-2; d_gene: .; v_gene: TRBV20-1; abundance: .; CDR3nt: TGCAGTGCTAGAAACAGCTATGGCTACACCTTC; CDR3aa: CSARNSYGYTF
j_gene: TRBJ2-7; d_gene: TRBD1; v_gene: TRBV5-1; abundance: .; CDR3nt: TGCGCCAGCAGCTTGGTACAGGGGTCTGCCTACGAGCAGTACTTC; CDR3aa: CASSLVQGSAYEQYF
j_gene: TRBJ1-1; d_gene: TRBD1; v_gene: TRBV19; abundance: .; CDR3nt: TGTGCCAGTAGTAGGGGGCCGGGACAGGGGGACACTGAAGCTTTCTTT; CDR3aa: CASSRGPGQGDTEAFF
j_gene: TRBJ2-1; d_gene: .; v_gene: TRBV5-1; abundance: .; CDR3nt: TGCGCCAGCAGCCCGCCAGAGACAGGTACCAATGAGCAGTTCTTC; CDR3aa: CASSPPETGTNEQFF
j_gene: TRBJ1-5; d_gene: .; v_gene: TRBV6-5; abundance: .; CDR3nt: TGTGCCAGCAGCCCACAGGGCCTTACAGGGCAGCCCCAGCATTTT; CDR3aa: CASSPQGLTGQPQHF
j_gene: TRBJ1-1; d_gene: .; v_gene: TRBV5-1; abundance: .; CDR3nt: TGCGCCAGCAGCTTGGTAGCAGGGCCGAGCACTGAAGCTTTCTTT; CDR3aa: CASSLVAGPSTEAFF
j_gene: TRBJ2-3; d_gene: .; v_gene: TRBV29-1; abundance: .; CDR3nt: TGCAGCGTTGAAGATCGGAGGGATACGCAGTATTTT; CDR3aa: CSVEDRRDTQYF
j_gene: TRBJ2-2; d_gene: .; v_gene: TRBV7-9; abundance: .; CDR3nt: TGTGCCAGCAGCTTAGGACAAGTGGCCGGGGAGCTGTTTTTT; CDR3aa: CASSLGQVAGELFF
j_gene: TRBJ1-1; d_gene: TRBD1; v_gene: TRBV30; abundance: .; CDR3nt: TGTGCCTTCACAGGGGATGGGAACACTGAAGCTTTCTTT; CDR3aa: CAFTGDGNTEAFF
j_gene: TRBJ1-6; d_gene: .; v_gene: TRBV5-1; abundance: .; CDR3nt: TGCGCCAGCAGCTTGGGGCAGGGAATTAATTCACCCCTCCACTTT; CDR3aa: CASSLGQGINSPLHF
j_gene: TRBJ2-7; d_gene: .; v_gene: TRBV30; abundance: .; CDR3nt: TGTGCCTGGAGTCACTCAGACAGTTACGAGCAGTACTTC; CDR3aa: CAWSHSDSYEQYF
j_gene: TRBJ1-4; d_gene: .; v_gene: TRBV4-2; abundance: .; CDR3nt: TGTGCCAGCAGCCAAGAAAGAACAGCAACTAATGAAAAACTGTTTTTT; CDR3aa: CASSQERTATNEKLFF
j_gene: TRBJ1-4; d_gene: .; v_gene: TRBV6-1; abundance: few; CDR3nt: TGTGCCAGCAGTCCCGGCGAGGTTTATGAAAAACTGTTTTTT; CDR3aa: CASSPGEVYEKLFF
j_gene: TRBJ2-2; d_gene: .; v_gene: TRBV5-1; abundance: .; CDR3nt: TGCGCCAGCAGCGCACCTAGAACCGGGGAGCTGTTTTTT; CDR3aa: CASSAPRTGELFF
j_gene: TRBJ1-1; d_gene: .; v_gene: TRBV7-9; abundance: .; CDR3nt: TGTGCCAGCAGCTTAGCGCGGCCAGCTGCCGAAGCTTTCTTT; CDR3aa: CASSLARPAAEAFF
j_gene: TRBJ1-5; d_gene: TRBD1; v_gene: TRBV2; abundance: .; CDR3nt: TGTGCCAGCAGTGAAGGGGGACAGGGGTATCAGCCCCAGCATTTT; CDR3aa: CASSEGGQGYQPQHF
j_gene: TRBJ1-1; d_gene: .; v_gene: TRBV6-4; abundance: few; CDR3nt: TGTGCCAGCAGTGAGCAGGGAAACACTGAAGCTTTCTTT; CDR3aa: CASSEQGNTEAFF
j_gene: TRBJ1-2; d_gene: .; v_gene: TRBV5-4; abundance: .; CDR3nt: TGTGCCAGCAGCTTGGCAGGGTCGAACTATGGCTACACCTTC; CDR3aa: CASSLAGSNYGYTF
j_gene: TRBJ2-1; d_gene: TRBD1; v_gene: TRBV19; abundance: .; CDR3nt: TGTGCCAGTAGTCTCGCGAGGGACAGGGCGGGGGAGCAGTTCTTC; CDR3aa: CASSLARDRAGEQFF
j_gene: TRBJ1-5; d_gene: TRBD1; v_gene: TRBV12-5; abundance: .; CDR3nt: TGTGCTAGTGGTTTGGGACAGGGAAATCAGCCCCAGCATTTT; CDR3aa: CASGLGQGNQPQHF
j_gene: TRBJ2-5; d_gene: .; v_gene: TRBV5-1; abundance: .; CDR3nt: TGCGCCAGCAGCTTGTTTACGGGTCGGGAGACCCAGTACTTC; CDR3aa: CASSLFTGRETQYF
j_gene: TRBJ2-3; d_gene: TRBD2; v_gene: TRBV5-1; abundance: .; CDR3nt: TGCGCCAGCAGTTATAGGACTAGCGGGGTGGGAGAGGCAGATACGCAGTATTTT; CDR3aa: CASSYRTSGVGEADTQYF
j_gene: TRBJ2-1; d_gene: .; v_gene: TRBV5-6; abundance: .; CDR3nt: TGTGCCAGCAGCGAGACAGGTACTCTCTCCTACAATGAGCAGTTCTTC; CDR3aa: CASSETGTLSYNEQFF
j_gene: TRBJ2-2; d_gene: .; v_gene: TRBV9; abundance: .; CDR3nt: TGTGCCAGCAGCGTAGCCCTCACCGGGGAGCTGTTTTTT; CDR3aa: CASSVALTGELFF
j_gene: TRBJ1-5; d_gene: .; v_gene: TRBV7-8; abundance: .; CDR3nt: TGTGCCAGCAGCTTCCAGGGCAATAGCAATCAGCCCCAGCATTTT; CDR3aa: CASSFQGNSNQPQHF
j_gene: TRBJ1-1; d_gene: .; v_gene: TRBV19; abundance: once; CDR3nt: TGTGCCAGTAGTACCCAAGGACAGTCGGATGAAGCTTTCTTT; CDR3aa: CASSTQGQSDEAFF
j_gene: TRBJ1-1; d_gene: .; v_gene: TRBV5-4; abundance: .; CDR3nt: TGTGCCAGCAGCTTGGCCAGGATGAACACTGAAGCTTTCTTT; CDR3aa: CASSLARMNTEAFF
j_gene: TRBJ1-1; d_gene: .; v_gene: TRBV6-6; abundance: .; CDR3nt: TGTGCCAGCAGTATACGACTTGGGGCGAACACTGAAGCTTTCTTT; CDR3aa: CASSIRLGANTEAFF
j_gene: TRBJ1-2; d_gene: .; v_gene: TRBV18; abundance: .; CDR3nt: TGTGCCAGCTCACCGCCTGGACGGGAGACCTATGGCTACACCTTC; CDR3aa: CASSPPGRETYGYTF
j_gene: TRBJ2-6; d_gene: .; v_gene: TRBV19; abundance: .; CDR3nt: TGTGCCAGTATGGGAGGCAGCAACTCTGGGGCCAACGTCCTGACTTTC; CDR3aa: CASMGGSNSGANVLTF
j_gene: TRBJ2-1; d_gene: .; v_gene: TRBV5-1; abundance: .; CDR3nt: TGCGCCAGCAGCTCGGGGAGCTCCTACAATGAGCAGTTCTTC; CDR3aa: CASSSGSSYNEQFF
j_gene: TRBJ2-2; d_gene: .; v_gene: TRBV19; abundance: .; CDR3nt: TGTGCCAGTAGTATAGTCGGGGGGAACACCGGGGAGCTGTTTTTT; CDR3aa: CASSIVGGNTGELFF
j_gene: TRBJ1-5; d_gene: .; v_gene: TRBV7-9; abundance: few; CDR3nt: TGTGCCAGCAGTTTCATAGGGGATGGTCAGCCCCAGCATTTT; CDR3aa: CASSFIGDGQPQHF
j_gene: TRBJ1-1; d_gene: TRBD1; v_gene: TRBV27; abundance: once; CDR3nt: TGTGCCAGCAGTCTAGGGACAGGTTATAACACTGAAGCTTTCTTT; CDR3aa: CASSLGTGYNTEAFF
j_gene: TRBJ2-1; d_gene: .; v_gene: TRBV7-9; abundance: .; CDR3nt: TGTGCCAGCAGCTTAGGAGGGATCTACAATGAGCAGTTCTTC; CDR3aa: CASSLGGIYNEQFF
j_gene: TRBJ1-3; d_gene: .; v_gene: TRBV6-5; abundance: .; CDR3nt: TGTGCCAGCTGGCGCAGGGGTGGAAACACCATATATTTT; CDR3aa: CASWRRGGNTIYF
j_gene: TRBJ1-1; d_gene: .; v_gene: TRBV5-4; abundance: .; CDR3nt: TGTGCCAGCAGCTTACATCCCGAGGGTTATGAAGCTTTCTTT; CDR3aa: CASSLHPEGYEAFF
j_gene: TRBJ2-5; d_gene: .; v_gene: TRBV5-1; abundance: .; CDR3nt: TGCGCCAGCAGCTTGGTCGGGGTCGGACAGGAGACCCAGTACTTC; CDR3aa: CASSLVGVGQETQYF
j_gene: TRBJ2-2; d_gene: .; v_gene: TRBV7-9; abundance: .; CDR3nt: TGTGCCAGCAGCCCCCGTCCCGGGGAGCTGTTTTTT; CDR3aa: CASSPRPGELFF
j_gene: TRBJ1-2; d_gene: TRBD1; v_gene: TRBV6-1; abundance: few; CDR3nt: TGTGCCAGCGCTGACAGGGTCCACGCCTATGGCTACACCTTC; CDR3aa: CASADRVHAYGYTF